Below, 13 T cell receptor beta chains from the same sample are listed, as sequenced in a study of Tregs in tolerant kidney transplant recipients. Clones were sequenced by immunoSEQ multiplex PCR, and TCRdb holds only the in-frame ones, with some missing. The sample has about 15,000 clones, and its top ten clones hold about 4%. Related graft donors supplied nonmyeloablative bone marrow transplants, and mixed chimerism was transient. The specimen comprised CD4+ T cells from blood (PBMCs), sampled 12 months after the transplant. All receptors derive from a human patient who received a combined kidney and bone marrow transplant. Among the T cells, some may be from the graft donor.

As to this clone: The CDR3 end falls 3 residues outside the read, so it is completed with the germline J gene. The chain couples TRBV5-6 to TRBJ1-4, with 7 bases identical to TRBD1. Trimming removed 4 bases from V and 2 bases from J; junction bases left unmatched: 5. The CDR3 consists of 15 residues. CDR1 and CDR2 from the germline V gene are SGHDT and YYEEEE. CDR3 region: CASSPSGGTNEKLFF. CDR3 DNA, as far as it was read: TGTGCCAGCAGCCCATCAGGGGGGACTAATGAAAAA. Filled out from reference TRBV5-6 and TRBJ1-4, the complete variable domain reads DAGVTQSPTHLIKTRGQQVTLRCSPKSGHDTVSWYQQALGQGPQFIFQYYEEEERQRGNFPDRFSGHQFPNYSSELNVNALLLGDSALYLCASSPSGGTNEKLFFGSGTQLSVL.

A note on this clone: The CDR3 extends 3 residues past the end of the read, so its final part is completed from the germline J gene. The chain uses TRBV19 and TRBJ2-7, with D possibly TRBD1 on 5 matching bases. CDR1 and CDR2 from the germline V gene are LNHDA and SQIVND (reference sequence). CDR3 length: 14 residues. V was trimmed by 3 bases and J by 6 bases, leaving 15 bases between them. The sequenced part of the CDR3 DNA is TGTGCCAGTAGTATGGCCAGGGCATCCGTCGAG. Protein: CASSMARASVE. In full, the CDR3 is CASSMARASVEQYF.

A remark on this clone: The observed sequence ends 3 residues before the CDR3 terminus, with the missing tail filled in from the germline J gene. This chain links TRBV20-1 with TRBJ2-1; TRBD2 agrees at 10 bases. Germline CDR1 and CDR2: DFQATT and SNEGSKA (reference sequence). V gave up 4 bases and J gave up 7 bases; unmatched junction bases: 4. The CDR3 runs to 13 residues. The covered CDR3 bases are TGCAGTGCTAAACTAGCGGGACTGAATGAG. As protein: CSAKLAGLNE. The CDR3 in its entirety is CSAKLAGLNEQFF.

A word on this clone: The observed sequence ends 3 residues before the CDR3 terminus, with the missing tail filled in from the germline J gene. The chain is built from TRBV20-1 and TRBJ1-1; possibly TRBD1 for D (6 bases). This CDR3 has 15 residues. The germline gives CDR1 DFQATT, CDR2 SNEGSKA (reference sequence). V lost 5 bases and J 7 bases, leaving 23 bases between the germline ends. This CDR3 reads CSAPGQPTGDSEAFF. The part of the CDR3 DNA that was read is TGCAGTGCTCCCGGACAGCCCACCGGGGATAGTGAA.

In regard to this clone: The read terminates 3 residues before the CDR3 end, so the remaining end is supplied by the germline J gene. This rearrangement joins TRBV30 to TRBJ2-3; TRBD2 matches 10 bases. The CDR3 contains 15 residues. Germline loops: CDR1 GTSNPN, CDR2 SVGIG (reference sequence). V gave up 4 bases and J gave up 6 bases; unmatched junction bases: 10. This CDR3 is CAWICLAGEGDTQYF. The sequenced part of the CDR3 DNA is TGTGCCTGGATTTGTCTAGCGGGAGAGGGGGATACG.

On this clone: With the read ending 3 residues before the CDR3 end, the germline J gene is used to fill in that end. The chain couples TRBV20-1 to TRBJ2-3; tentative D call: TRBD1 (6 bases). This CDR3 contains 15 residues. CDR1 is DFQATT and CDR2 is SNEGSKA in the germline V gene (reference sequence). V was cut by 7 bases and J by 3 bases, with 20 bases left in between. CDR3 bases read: TGCAGTGGCCCAGCAAGGGGGTCTTGGACAGATACG. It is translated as CSGPARGSWTDT. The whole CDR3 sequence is CSGPARGSWTDTQYF.

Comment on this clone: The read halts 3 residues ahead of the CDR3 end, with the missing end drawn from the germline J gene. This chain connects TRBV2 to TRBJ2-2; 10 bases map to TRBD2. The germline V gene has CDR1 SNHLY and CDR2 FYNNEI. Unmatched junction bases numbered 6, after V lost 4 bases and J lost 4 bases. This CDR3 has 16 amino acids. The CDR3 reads CASSVSSGSSTGELFF. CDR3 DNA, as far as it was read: TGTGCCAGCAGTGTATCTAGCGGGAGCAGCACCGGGGAG.

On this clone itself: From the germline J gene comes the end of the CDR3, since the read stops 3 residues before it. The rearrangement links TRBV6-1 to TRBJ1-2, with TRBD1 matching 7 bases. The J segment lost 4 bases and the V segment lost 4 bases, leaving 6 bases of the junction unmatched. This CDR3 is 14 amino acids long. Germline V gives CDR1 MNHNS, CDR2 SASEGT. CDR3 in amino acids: CASSGMTGPYGYTF. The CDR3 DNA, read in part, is TGTGCCAGCAGTGGGATGACAGGGCCCTATGGC.

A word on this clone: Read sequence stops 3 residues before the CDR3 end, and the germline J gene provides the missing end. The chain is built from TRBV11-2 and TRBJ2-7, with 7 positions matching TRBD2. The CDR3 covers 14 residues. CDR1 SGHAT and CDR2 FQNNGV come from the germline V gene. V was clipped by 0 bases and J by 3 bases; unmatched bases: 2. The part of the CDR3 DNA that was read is TGTGCCAGCAGCTTAGATAGCGGGCGCTACGAG. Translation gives CASSLDSGRYE. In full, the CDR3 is CASSLDSGRYEQYF.

CDR3 protein: CASRLRGTGGGNTIYF. The sequenced part of the CDR3 DNA is TGTGCCAGCAGGCTTCGTGGGACAGGGGGTGGAAACACC. The genes are TRBV28 and TRBJ1-3; 11 bases agree with TRBD1. The read ends 3 residues before the CDR3 terminus; that terminus is restored from the germline J gene. The CDR3 loop spans 16 amino acids. Germline V gene lookup returns CDR1 MDHEN and CDR2 SYDVKM. The junction had 7 bases not matched to a gene; V was cut back by 6 bases and J by 3 bases.

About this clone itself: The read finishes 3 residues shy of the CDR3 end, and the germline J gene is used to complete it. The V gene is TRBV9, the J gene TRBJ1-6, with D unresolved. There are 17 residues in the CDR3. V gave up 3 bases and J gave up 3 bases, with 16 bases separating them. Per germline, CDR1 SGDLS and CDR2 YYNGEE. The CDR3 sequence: CASSAWSGSLYNSPLHF. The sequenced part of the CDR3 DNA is TGTGCCAGCAGCGCGTGGTCGGGGTCTCTCTATAATTCACCC.

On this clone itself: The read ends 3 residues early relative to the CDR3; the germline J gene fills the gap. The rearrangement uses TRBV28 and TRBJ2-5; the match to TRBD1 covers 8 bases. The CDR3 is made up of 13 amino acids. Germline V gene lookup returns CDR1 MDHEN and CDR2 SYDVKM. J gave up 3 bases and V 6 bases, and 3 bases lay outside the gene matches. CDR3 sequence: CASRSGGEETQYF. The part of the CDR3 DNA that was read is TGTGCCAGCAGATCAGGGGGCGAAGAGACC.

The CDR3 region is CASSFTASSYEQYF. The CDR3 bases that were read are TGTGCCAGCAGCTTCACTGCGAGCTCCTACGAG. J is TRBJ2-7 and V is TRBV13; D ambiguous. The CDR3 extends 3 residues past the end of the read, so its final part is completed from the germline J gene. This CDR3 has 14 residues. Germline CDR1 reads PRHDT; CDR2 reads FYEKMQ (reference sequence). Trimming took 3 bases from V and 0 from J, leaving 9 bases between them.